One sample yielded the 17 T cell receptor beta chains listed below, sequenced in a study of blood T cell repertoires in COVID-19. The method was immunoSEQ multiplex PCR; TCRdb's version includes in-frame clones alone and lacks a portion of them. The sample has under 250,000 clones; roughly 80% are singletons. Input material: peripheral blood. These TCRs come from a woman in her thirties or forties with COVID-19, enrolled during active disease.

The chain uses TRBV15 and TRBJ1-4; D remains unclear. Deletions cut 7 bases from V and 7 bases from J, with 19 bases between. Germline V lookup: CDR1 LNHNV, CDR2 YYDKDF (reference sequence). The CDR3 consists of 15 residues. The DNA of the CDR3 is TGTGCCACCAAGGAGTACTCGGGAATCACTGAAAAACTGTTTTTT. Its translation: CATKEYSGITEKLFF. Supplemented by reference TRBV15 and TRBJ1-4, the full variable domain reads DAMVIQNPRYQVTQFGKPVTLSCSQTLNHNVMYWYQQKSSQAPKLLFHYYDKDFNNEADTPDNFQSRRPNTSFCFLDIRSPGLGDTAMYLCATKEYSGITEKLFFGSGTQLSVL.

The chain combines TRBV11-2 with TRBJ2-1; 8 bases are a match to TRBD2. The length of the CDR3 is 15 residues. V lost 5 bases and J lost 2; bases outside the gene matches: 5. CDR1 and CDR2 from the germline V gene are SGHAT and FQNNGV. CDR3 amino acids: CASSPFSGTYNEQFF. Written as DNA, the CDR3 is TGTGCCAGCAGCCCCTTTAGCGGGACCTACAATGAGCAGTTCTTC.

The DNA of the CDR3 is TGTGCCAGCAGACAACAAGAGACCCAGTACTTC. It is translated as CASRQQETQYF. The chain links TRBV12-3 or TRBV12-4 to TRBJ2-5, with unresolved D. The CDR3 sequence is 11 residues long. V gave up 6 bases and J gave up 2 bases, with 4 bases separating them.

V is TRBV6-5 and J is TRBJ1-4; 7 bases fit TRBD1. The trim removed 6 bases at V and 3 bases at J, leaving 1 base unmatched. Germline loops: CDR1 MNHEY, CDR2 SVGAGI. The CDR3 extends over 13 amino acids. The CDR3 region has the DNA TGTGCCAGCAGCACAGGGGCTAATGAAAAACTGTTTTTT. Its protein is CASSTGANEKLFF.

This chain connects TRBV30 to TRBJ2-3; 7 bases align to TRBD2. J gave up 5 bases and V 7 bases, and 15 bases lay outside the gene matches. CDR1 is GTSNPN, CDR2 SVGIG, per germline (reference sequence). The CDR3 is 15 amino acids. The CDR3 DNA is TGTGCCTTAAGGGGTAAGACTAGCCCGGGAGATACGCAGTATTTT. Translated: CALRGKTSPGDTQYF.

J is TRBJ1-4 and V is TRBV19; possible D gene TRBD1, 5 bases. The ends were cut back, 6 bases at V and 0 bases at J, with 11 bases in the middle. In germline, CDR1 is LNHDA, CDR2 SQIVND (reference sequence). CDR3 size: 15 residues. CDR3 sequence reads: CASRSDRATNEKLFF. CDR3 DNA sequence: TGTGCCAGTAGAAGCGACAGAGCAACTAATGAAAAACTGTTTTTT.

This clone was seen only a few times. V is TRBV7-2 and J is TRBJ1-6; D uncertain. V lost 1 base, J lost 6 bases, and 19 bases lay in between. The CDR3 is 18 amino acids. The germline V gene has CDR1 SGHTA and CDR2 FQGNSA. CDR3 amino acids: CASSLVGSMGEVNSPLHF. CDR3 sequence (DNA): TGTGCCAGCAGCTTAGTGGGCAGCATGGGAGAAGTTAATTCACCCCTCCACTTT. The variable domain in full, completed from reference TRBV7-2 and TRBJ1-6, reads GAGVSQSPSNKVTEKGKDVELRCDPISGHTALYWYRQSLGQGLEFLIYFQGNSAPDKSGLPSDRFSAERTGGSVSTLTIQRTQQEDSAVYLCASSLVGSMGEVNSPLHFGNGTRLTVT.

V is TRBV19 and J is TRBJ1-2; the match to TRBD1 covers 8 bases. Germline V gives CDR1 LNHDA, CDR2 SQIVND (reference sequence). The CDR3 covers 14 residues. Unmatched junction bases numbered 8, after V lost 7 bases and J lost 4 bases. The CDR3 here is CASTLQGGIYGYTF. The DNA of the CDR3 is TGTGCCAGTACGTTACAGGGGGGAATCTATGGCTACACCTTC.

Details on this clone: Other DNA variants within this sample encode the same CDR3. This chain connects TRBV5-1 to TRBJ2-1; D is unresolved. V shed 0 bases and J shed 0 bases, with 7 bases lying between them. The CDR3 has 15 residues. The V gene's germline CDR1 is SGHRS and CDR2 YFSETQ. DNA for the CDR3: TGCGCCAGCAGCTTGGGCGGTAGCTCCTACAATGAGCAGTTCTTC. Residues: CASSLGGSSYNEQFF.

The V gene is TRBV30, the J gene TRBJ1-4; 8 bases align to TRBD1. Trimming at V came to 8 bases and at J to 8 bases, leaving 4 bases not matched to a gene. This CDR3 is built from 11 residues. Germline V gives CDR1 GTSNPN, CDR2 SVGIG (reference sequence). The CDR3 protein is CARTGGEKLFF. CDR3 nucleotides: TGTGCCCGTACAGGGGGAGAAAAACTGTTTTTT.

The V gene is TRBV2, the J gene TRBJ1-6; possible D gene TRBD1, 6 bases. The V gene's germline CDR1 is SNHLY and CDR2 FYNNEI. Trimming took 7 bases from V and 7 from J, leaving 11 bases between them. The CDR3 consists of 13 residues. CDR3: CASTGVPNSPLHF. The DNA of the CDR3 is TGTGCCAGCACAGGGGTCCCAAATTCACCCCTCCACTTT.

The chain has TRBV6-2 or TRBV6-3 and TRBJ1-1; D may be TRBD1 (6 bases). V was cut by 2 bases and J by 4 bases, with 14 bases left in between. Germline V gene sequence: CDR1 MNHEY, CDR2 SVGEGT. CDR3 length: 15 amino acids. The DNA for the CDR3 is TGTGCCAGCAGTTACGTGGACAGCGTAAGCACTGAAGCTTTCTTT. It yields the protein CASSYVDSVSTEAFF.

The rearrangement uses TRBV7-6 and TRBJ2-1; 7 bases match TRBD2. The CDR3 has 15 amino acids. Looked up from germline, CDR1 is SGHVS and CDR2 is FNYEAQ. Trimming took 6 bases from V and 8 from J; bases not matched to a gene: 13. DNA of the CDR3: TGTGCCAGCAGTTCTGGACTAGATCTCCCTCATGAGCAGTTCTTC. Translated, it gives CASSSGLDLPHEQFF.

The J gene is TRBJ2-1, the V gene TRBV3-1 (or the pseudogene TRBV3-2), with TRBD2 identical over 11 bases. The CDR3 has 15 amino acids. The germline V gene has CDR1 LGHDT and CDR2 YNNKEL (reference sequence). With V trimmed by 0 bases and J by 7 bases, 2 bases remained unmatched. The CDR3 region is CASSQDVAGGNEQFF. The CDR3 coding sequence is TGTGCCAGCAGCCAAGATGTAGCGGGAGGGAATGAGCAGTTCTTC.

This clone was counted between two and nine times. This chain links TRBV9 with TRBJ1-3; the D is unclear. This CDR3 region has 14 residues. Looked up from germline, CDR1 is SGDLS and CDR2 is YYNGEE. With 0 bases removed from V and 4 bases from J, the gap between germline ends came to 8 bases. This CDR3 reads CASSVDTGGNTIYF. The CDR3 region has the DNA TGTGCCAGCAGCGTAGATACCGGGGGAAACACCATATATTTT.

The CDR3: CASSLSYAGPIGNQPQHF. In DNA, the CDR3 is TGTGCCAGCAGTTTATCATATGCAGGCCCGATTGGGAATCAGCCCCAGCATTTT. V and J are TRBV27 and TRBJ1-5; the D is unclear. CDR1 and CDR2 from the germline V gene are MNHEY and SMNVEV (reference sequence). V lost 0 bases, J lost 4 bases, and 19 bases lay in between. The CDR3 is 18 residues long.

The chain joins TRBV27 to TRBJ2-7, with 10 bases lining up with TRBD1. The CDR3 is 15 residues long. Losses at the gene ends were 5 bases for V and 4 bases for J; bases not matched to a gene: 8. The germline V gene has CDR1 MNHEY and CDR2 SMNVEV (reference sequence). The CDR3 spells CASSLGTGEVYEQYF. As DNA, the CDR3 is TGTGCCAGCAGTCTGGGGACAGGGGAGGTGTACGAGCAGTACTTC.